The rows below give T cell receptor beta chains drawn from one sample of a study of technical replicates of blood from several donors. Only in-frame clones appear in the TCRdb table, and some are missing; sequencing was by immunoSEQ multiplex PCR. The sample has about 12,000 clones, roughly 94% seen once. The sequencing input was PBMCs. The receptor set was obtained from a human donor in good health. The CDR3 runs from the conserved cysteine through the conserved F or W. The D gene is left open where the match is weak. Only some rows state a clone size, as once, few, many or a class for expanded clones.

clone size	V gene	D gene	J gene	CDR3 DNA	CDR3 protein
.	TRBV5-1	TRBD2	TRBJ2-2	TGCGCCAGCATCAATACAGCGGGGGTTTCGTCGGAGCTGTTTTTT	CASINTAGVSSELFF
.	TRBV6-5	.	TRBJ2-7	TGTGCCAGCAGTGGCGGATTGGGTTACGAGCAGTACTTC	CASSGGLGYEQYF
.	TRBV5-1	TRBD1	TRBJ2-2	TGCGCCAGTACCAGACAGGGAGCCGGGGAGCTGTTTTTT	CASTRQGAGELFF
.	TRBV11-2	.	TRBJ1-4	TGTGCCAGCAGCTTAGGAGGTGTAGGTGAAAAACTGTTTTTT	CASSLGGVGEKLFF
.	TRBV5-1	.	TRBJ1-1	TGCGCCAGCAGCTTGGACAGGTCATTTAACACTGAAGCTTTCTTT	CASSLDRSFNTEAFF
.	TRBV5-8	TRBD1	TRBJ1-5	TGTGCCAGCAGCGGAAAGACAGGGAATCAGCCCCAGCATTTT	CASSGKTGNQPQHF
.	TRBV29-1	TRBD1	TRBJ2-7	TGCAGCGTGGCGACAGGGAGCTCCTACGAGCAGTACTTC	CSVATGSSYEQYF
.	TRBV15	.	TRBJ1-1	TGTGCCACCAGCAGAGACAGGGGATCGGGCACTGAAGCTTTCTTT	CATSRDRGSGTEAFF
.	TRBV11-2	.	TRBJ2-1	TGTGCCAGCAGCTTAGTAGTCAATGAGCAGTTCTTC	CASSLVVNEQFF
.	TRBV11-1	TRBD2	TRBJ2-3	TGTGCCAGCAGCTTGGAAAGCGGGAGGGGAATGAGAGATACGCAGTATTTT	CASSLESGRGMRDTQYF
few	TRBV6-1	.	TRBJ1-5	TGTGCCAGCAGCGTCGATCAGCCCCAGCATTTT	CASSVDQPQHF
.	TRBV6-1	.	TRBJ1-1	TGTGCCAGCAGGTGGGACATGAACACTGAAGCTTTCTTT	CASRWDMNTEAFF
.	TRBV30	TRBD2	TRBJ2-1	TGTGCCTGGAGTCTAGCGGGAGGACCTTACAATGAGCAGTTCTTC	CAWSLAGGPYNEQFF
.	TRBV2	TRBD2	TRBJ2-7	TGTGCCAGCAGTGACATTCAGATCGGACTAGCGGGAGCGGGGGAGCAGTACTTC	CASSDIQIGLAGAGEQYF
.	TRBV9	.	TRBJ2-1	TGTGCCAGCAGCGTGGGACATGCTAGCAATGAGCAGTTCTTC	CASSVGHASNEQFF
.	TRBV6-1	TRBD2	TRBJ2-4	TGTGCCAGCAGTGAAGGACTAGCGGGAGGAGGCATTCAGTACTTC	CASSEGLAGGGIQYF
.	TRBV5-6	.	TRBJ1-1	TGTGCCAGCAGCGGGGGACTTAAGAACACTGAAGCTTTCTTT	CASSGGLKNTEAFF
.	TRBV6-1	TRBD2	TRBJ2-4	TGTGCCAGCAGTCATCTGACTAGCGGGGCGAACATTCAGTACTTC	CASSHLTSGANIQYF
.	TRBV18	.	TRBJ2-5	TGTGCCAGCTCACCGGACAGTAGTGGGCAAGAGACCCAGTACTTC	CASSPDSSGQETQYF
.	TRBV5-1	TRBD2	TRBJ2-1	TGCGCCAGCAGCTTGGAGGGACTATCTCACTACAATGAGCAGTTCTTC	CASSLEGLSHYNEQFF
.	TRBV18	TRBD1	TRBJ1-4	TGTGCCAGCTCAGATGGGACAGCGATTAATGAAAAACTGTTTTTT	CASSDGTAINEKLFF
.	TRBV6-1	.	TRBJ2-4	TGTGCCAGCACTGATTCAGTCACCAAAAACATTCAGTACTTC	CASTDSVTKNIQYF
.	TRBV27	TRBD1	TRBJ2-2	TGTGCCAGCAGACGAAAGGGGGCTCCGAACACCGGGGAGCTGTTTTTT	CASRRKGAPNTGELFF
.	TRBV15	.	TRBJ2-5	TGTGCCACCCGACTGGCAGAGACCCAGTACTTC	CATRLAETQYF